This is a list of T cell receptor beta chains from one sample in a study of OX40 agonist ivuxolimab in advanced cancers. Sequencing was performed with immunoSEQ multiplex PCR; in TCRdb, only in-frame clones are kept and a portion is missing. Of about 18,000 clones listed, about two thirds are singletons. The sequencing here drew on CD4+ or CD8+ T cells sorted from blood, taken in a trial of the OX40 agonist ivuxolimab. The receptors were sampled from an adult with an advanced solid tumor such as melanoma, head and neck, liver or kidney cancer. Each CDR3 is given with its conserved first and last residue. The D gene is left open where the match is weak. The size entry is marked missing in some rows and otherwise reads once, few, many or a size class.

j_call v_call clone_size d_call cdr3_aa cdr3_nt
TRBJ2-5 TRBV7-9 once NA CASSLDMGRETQYF TGTGCCAGCAGCCTAGATATGGGAAGAGAGACCCAGTACTTC
TRBJ2-1 TRBV7-7 NA NA CASSPDSFSYNEQFF TGTGCTAGCAGCCCAGACAGTTTCTCCTACAATGAGCAGTTCTTC
TRBJ2-7 TRBV5-1 NA NA CASSLQGPYEQYF TGTGCCAGCAGCTTACAGGGCCCCTACGAGCAGTACTTC
TRBJ2-7 TRBV5-1 few NA CASSLVESPPGEQYF TGCGCCAGCAGCTTGGTAGAGTCCCCCCCGGGCGAGCAGTACTTC
TRBJ2-7 TRBV6-6 NA TRBD1 CATWDRATYEQYF TGTGCCACCTGGGACAGGGCAACCTACGAGCAGTACTTC
TRBJ1-2 TRBV19 NA NA CASTRPGSGYGYTF TGTGCCAGTACCCGCCCCGGGAGTGGCTATGGCTACACCTTC
TRBJ2-7 TRBV9 NA TRBD1 CASSPKGQSPYEQYF TGTGCCAGCAGCCCAAAGGGACAGAGTCCCTACGAGCAGTACTTC
TRBJ2-7 TRBV19 NA TRBD2 CASSPPAGGNEQYF TGTGCCAGTAGTCCGCCAGCGGGAGGGAACGAGCAGTACTTC
TRBJ2-7 TRBV2 NA TRBD2 CASSERAGGVYEQYF TGTGCCAGCAGTGAGCGAGCGGGAGGCGTATACGAGCAGTACTTC
TRBJ1-1 TRBV7-9 medium-sized TRBD1 CASSPQTGGGTEAFF TGTGCCAGCAGCCCACAGACAGGGGGTGGCACTGAAGCTTTCTTT
TRBJ2-3 TRBV18 NA TRBD2 CASSPPGLAGERDYTDTQYF TGTGCCAGCTCACCACCGGGACTAGCGGGAGAGAGGGATTACACAGATACGCAGTATTTT
TRBJ2-3 TRBV25-1 few NA CASSVGARDTQYF TGTGCCAGCAGTGTTGGGGCTCGGGATACGCAGTATTTT
TRBJ2-7 TRBV2 NA NA CASAGTVTYEQYF TGTGCCAGCGCCGGGACGGTTACCTACGAGCAGTACTTC
TRBJ2-7 TRBV5-6 NA TRBD1 CASSMVGTGVYEQYF TGTGCCAGCAGTATGGTAGGGACAGGGGTCTACGAGCAGTACTTC